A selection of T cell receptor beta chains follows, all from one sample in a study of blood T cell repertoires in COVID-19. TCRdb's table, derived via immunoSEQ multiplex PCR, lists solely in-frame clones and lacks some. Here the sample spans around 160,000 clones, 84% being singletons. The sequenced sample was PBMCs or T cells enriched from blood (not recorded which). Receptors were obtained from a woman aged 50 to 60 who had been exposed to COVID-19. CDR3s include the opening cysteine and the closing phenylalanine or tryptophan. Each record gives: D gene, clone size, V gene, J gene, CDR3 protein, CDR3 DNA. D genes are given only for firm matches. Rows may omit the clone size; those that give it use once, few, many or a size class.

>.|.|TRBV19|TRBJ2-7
CASSPRTQAGEQYF
TGTGCCAGTAGTCCTCGGACCCAAGCAGGGGAGCAGTACTTC
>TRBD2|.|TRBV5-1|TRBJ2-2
CASSLATSGRALNTGELFF
TGCGCCAGCAGCTTGGCGACTAGCGGGAGGGCCCTCAACACCGGGGAGCTGTTTTTT
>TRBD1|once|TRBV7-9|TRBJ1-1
CASSADRVREAFF
TGTGCCAGCAGTGCGGACAGGGTACGGGAAGCTTTCTTT
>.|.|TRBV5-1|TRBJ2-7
CASSHRVDSLYEQYF
TGCGCCAGCAGCCACAGGGTAGATAGCCTGTACGAGCAGTACTTC
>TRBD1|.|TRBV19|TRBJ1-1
CASSARGPLGNTEAFF
TGTGCCAGTAGCGCTAGGGGGCCGCTAGGTAACACTGAAGCTTTCTTT
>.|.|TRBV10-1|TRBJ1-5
CASKRADYSNQPQHF
TGCGCCAGCAAACGGGCAGACTATAGCAATCAGCCCCAGCATTTT
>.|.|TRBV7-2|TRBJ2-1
CASTSRGGTPYNEQFF
TGTGCCAGCACCTCTAGGGGTGGGACTCCCTACAATGAGCAGTTCTTC
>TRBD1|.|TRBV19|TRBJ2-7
CASSQRPGQGTEQYF
TGTGCCAGTAGCCAGAGACCGGGACAGGGGACCGAGCAGTACTTC
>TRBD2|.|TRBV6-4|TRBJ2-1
CASSEQPSGSHNEQFF
TGTGCCAGCAGTGAGCAGCCTAGCGGGAGCCACAATGAGCAGTTCTTC
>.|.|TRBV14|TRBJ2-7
CASSQVGTSEQYF
TGTGCCAGCAGCCAAGTGGGCACCTCCGAGCAGTACTTC
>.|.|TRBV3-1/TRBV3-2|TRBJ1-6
CASRQDGVNSPLHF
TGTGCCAGCAGGCAGGACGGGGTGAATTCACCCCTCCACTTT
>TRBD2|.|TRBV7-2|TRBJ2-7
CASSLVSGLAGGSTYEQYF
TGTGCCAGCAGCTTAGTTTCAGGGCTAGCGGGAGGAAGCACCTACGAGCAGTACTTC
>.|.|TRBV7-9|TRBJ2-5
CASSTPGGGAQETQYF
TGTGCCAGCAGCACCCCTGGCGGAGGGGCCCAAGAGACCCAGTACTTC
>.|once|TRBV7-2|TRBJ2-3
CASSLGGGDTRSTDTQYF
TGTGCCAGCAGCTTAGGAGGGGGGGACACGAGATCCACAGATACGCAGTATTTT
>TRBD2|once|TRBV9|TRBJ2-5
CASSGWGASGSETQYF
TGTGCCAGCAGCGGGTGGGGGGCTAGCGGGAGTGAGACCCAGTACTTC
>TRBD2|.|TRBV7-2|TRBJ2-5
CASSFGLAGGETQYF
TGTGCCAGCAGCTTTGGACTAGCGGGGGGTGAGACCCAGTACTTC
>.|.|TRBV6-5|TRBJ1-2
CASKPGGTDYGYTF
TGTGCCAGCAAGCCTGGGGGGACTGACTATGGCTACACCTTC
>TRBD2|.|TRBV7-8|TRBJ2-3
CASGVAGADTQYF
TGTGCCAGCGGTGTAGCGGGAGCGGATACGCAGTATTTT
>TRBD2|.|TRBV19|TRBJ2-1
CASTSGYSNEQFF
TGTGCCAGCACTAGCGGGTATTCCAATGAGCAGTTCTTC
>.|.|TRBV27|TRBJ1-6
CASSVSTAGSSPLHF
TGTGCCAGCAGTGTGTCGACAGCGGGAAGTTCACCCCTCCACTTT
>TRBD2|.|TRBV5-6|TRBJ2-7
CASSFPSGQSHYEQYF
TGTGCCAGCAGCTTCCCTAGCGGTCAATCCCACTACGAGCAGTACTTC
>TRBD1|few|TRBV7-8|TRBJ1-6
CASSFQDRDSPLHF
TGTGCCAGCAGCTTCCAGGACAGGGATTCACCCCTCCACTTT
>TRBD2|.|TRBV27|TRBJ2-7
CASARESGGNHEQYF
TGTGCCAGCGCCAGGGAAAGCGGGGGGAATCACGAGCAGTACTTC